A single sample is the source of the 5 T cell receptor beta chains below, sequenced in a study of blood T cell repertoires in COVID-19. Data came from immunoSEQ multiplex PCR; TCRdb stores just in-frame clones and leaves some out. The sample includes under 200,000 clones, roughly 80% seen only once; the top ten take 5.5% to 8.5%. Sequencing used peripheral blood. The receptors here all came from a man aged 60 to 69 with acute or convalescent COVID-19.

The genes are TRBV3-1 (or the pseudogene TRBV3-2) and TRBJ2-7; TRBD1 aligns across 8 bases. The CDR3 contains 14 residues. Germline-derived CDR1 and CDR2 are LGHDT and YNNKEL (reference sequence). J lost 2 bases, V lost 4 bases, and 4 bases had no gene match. CDR3 DNA sequence: TGTGCCAGCAGCCTAAGGGGACAGGCCTACGAGCAGTACTTC. Amino acid sequence: CASSLRGQAYEQYF.

The genes are TRBV6-2 or TRBV6-3 and TRBJ2-1; tentatively, D is TRBD2 (5 bases). Germline loops: CDR1 MNHEY, CDR2 SVGEGT. Trimming took 2 bases from V and 0 from J, leaving 8 bases between them. This CDR3 comprises 15 residues. The CDR3 DNA is TGTGCCAGCAGTTACCTGGGGAGCTCCTACAATGAGCAGTTCTTC. Its protein product is CASSYLGSSYNEQFF.

The J gene is TRBJ1-4, the V gene TRBV5-1, with a tentative D call TRBD1 (6 bases). Germline lookup yields CDR1 SGHRS and CDR2 YFSETQ. The length of the CDR3 is 15 residues. Trimming shortened V by 0 bases and J by 1 base, and 7 bases separated the two germline ends. In DNA, the CDR3 is TGCGCCAGCAGCTTGGCACAGGGAACTAATGAAAAACTGTTTTTT. This gives the protein CASSLAQGTNEKLFF.

The V call is TRBV24-1, the J call TRBJ1-5; D unresolved. CDR3 length: 15 residues. The V end was cut by 3 bases, the J end by 4 bases, with 12 bases between. Germline V lookup: CDR1 KGHDR, CDR2 SFDVKD. CDR3 in DNA: TGTGCCACCAGTGATACGGACGGGATGAATCAGCCCCAGCATTTT. It is translated as CATSDTDGMNQPQHF.

The chain links TRBV6-2 or TRBV6-3 to TRBJ2-5; 15 positions agree with TRBD2. The CDR3 is 19 residues long. V dropped 4 bases and J dropped 3; count of bases not matched to a gene: 12. Germline V gene sequence: CDR1 MNHEY, CDR2 SVGEGT. CDR3: CASSSLSRTSGRAKETQYF. CDR3 DNA sequence: TGTGCCAGCAGTTCACTATCCCGGACTAGCGGGAGGGCCAAAGAGACCCAGTACTTC.